This T cell receptor beta chain was documented in a study of T cell responses to AZD1222 COVID-19 vaccine. Study-level findings and limits: Two AZD1222 administrations were followed by greater Spike-specific TCR breadth and depth.

Concerning this clone itself: Its cognate antigen is unknown.

The CDR3 is 15 residues long. The V end lost 1 base, the J end lost 2 bases, and 9 bases lay between the germline ends. Germline values: CDR1 SGHVS, CDR2 FQNEAQ. The data were produced by immunoSEQ multiplex PCR, yet TCRdb's version contains in-frame clones alone and is incomplete. The sample lists under 170,000 clones; under 95% were seen once. This TCR derives from an adult who received the AZD1222 COVID-19 vaccine. The source material was peripheral blood, sampled 28 days after the second AZD1222 dose. This sequence joins TRBV7-8 and TRBJ1-5; D is possibly TRBD1 (6 bases). CDR3 sequence reads: CASSLVPGGNQPQHF. Here the CDR3 DNA reads TGTGCCAGCAGCTTAGTCCCAGGGGGCAATCAGCCCCAGCATTTT.